A few counts support the clone carrying this T cell receptor beta chain. The antigen is not known. One entry per CDR3 protein, called by TCRdb with MiXCR from the 5' RACE reads. Of 550,000 to 700,000 distinct CDR3 sequences in the sample, about a sixth were seen once. This entry is derived from a study of T-cell memory formation after mild COVID-19. Whole-study results and caveats: Second-wave clones that peaked on day 37 lacked confirmed SARS-CoV-2 specificity. Detection of some responders pre-infection suggested pre-existing cross-reactive memory T cells participated.

V gave up 0 bases and J gave up 4 bases, with 9 bases separating them. The length of the CDR3 is 14 residues. The germline gives CDR1 SEHNR, CDR2 FQNEAQ (reference sequence). Sequencing was performed on PBMCs or a T cell subset sorted from them (not recorded which). The chain links TRBV7-9 to TRBJ1-2; D is uncertain. This sequence originates from an adult woman who had mild COVID-19 (a few samples of this study predate the infection). Cell type and time point are not known. The CDR3 DNA follows: TGTGCCAGCAGCTTAGCCATGGATCCCTATGGCTACACCTTC. Its protein product is CASSLAMDPYGYTF.